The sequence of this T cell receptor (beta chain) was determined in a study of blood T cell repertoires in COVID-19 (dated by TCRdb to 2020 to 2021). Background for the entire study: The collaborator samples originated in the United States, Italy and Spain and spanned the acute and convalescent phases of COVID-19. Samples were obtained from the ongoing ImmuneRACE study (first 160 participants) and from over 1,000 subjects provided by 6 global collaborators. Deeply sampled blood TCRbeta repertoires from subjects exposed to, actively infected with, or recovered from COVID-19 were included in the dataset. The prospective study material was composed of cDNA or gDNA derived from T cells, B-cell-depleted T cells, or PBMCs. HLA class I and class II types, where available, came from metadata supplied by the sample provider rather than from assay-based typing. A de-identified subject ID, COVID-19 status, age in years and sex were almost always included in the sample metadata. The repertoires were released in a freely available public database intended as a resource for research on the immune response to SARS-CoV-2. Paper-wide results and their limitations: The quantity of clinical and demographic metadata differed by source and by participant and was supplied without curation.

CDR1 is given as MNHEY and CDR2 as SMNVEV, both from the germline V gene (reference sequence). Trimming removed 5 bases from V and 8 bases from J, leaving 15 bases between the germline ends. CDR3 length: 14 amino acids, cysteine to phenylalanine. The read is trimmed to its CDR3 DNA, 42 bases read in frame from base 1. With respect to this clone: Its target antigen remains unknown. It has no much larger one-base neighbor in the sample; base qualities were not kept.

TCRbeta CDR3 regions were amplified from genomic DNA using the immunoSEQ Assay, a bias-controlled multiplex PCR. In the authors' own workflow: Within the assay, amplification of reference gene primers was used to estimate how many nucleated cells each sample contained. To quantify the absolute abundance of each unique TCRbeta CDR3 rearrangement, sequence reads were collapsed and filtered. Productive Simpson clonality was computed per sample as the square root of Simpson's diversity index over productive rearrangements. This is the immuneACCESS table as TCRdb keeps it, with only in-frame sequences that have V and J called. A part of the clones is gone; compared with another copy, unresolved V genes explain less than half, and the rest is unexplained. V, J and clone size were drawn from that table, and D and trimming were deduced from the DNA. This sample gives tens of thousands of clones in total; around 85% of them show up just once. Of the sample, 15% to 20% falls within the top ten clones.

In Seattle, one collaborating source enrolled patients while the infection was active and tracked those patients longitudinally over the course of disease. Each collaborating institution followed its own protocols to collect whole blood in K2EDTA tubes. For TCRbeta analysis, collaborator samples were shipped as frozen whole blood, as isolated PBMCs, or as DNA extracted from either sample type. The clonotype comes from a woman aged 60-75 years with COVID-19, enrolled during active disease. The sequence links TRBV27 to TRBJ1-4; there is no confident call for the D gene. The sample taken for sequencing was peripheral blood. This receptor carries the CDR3 CASSPRGRWEKLFF. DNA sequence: TGTGCCAGCAGTCCCCGGGGTAGGTGGGAAAAACTGTTTTTT. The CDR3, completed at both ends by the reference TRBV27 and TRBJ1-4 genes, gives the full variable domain EAQVTQNPRYLITVTGKKLTVTCSQNMNHEYMSWYRQDPGLGLRQIYYSMNVEVTDKGDVPEGYKVSRKEKRNFPLILESPSPNQTSLYFCASSPRGRWEKLFFGSGTQLSVL.